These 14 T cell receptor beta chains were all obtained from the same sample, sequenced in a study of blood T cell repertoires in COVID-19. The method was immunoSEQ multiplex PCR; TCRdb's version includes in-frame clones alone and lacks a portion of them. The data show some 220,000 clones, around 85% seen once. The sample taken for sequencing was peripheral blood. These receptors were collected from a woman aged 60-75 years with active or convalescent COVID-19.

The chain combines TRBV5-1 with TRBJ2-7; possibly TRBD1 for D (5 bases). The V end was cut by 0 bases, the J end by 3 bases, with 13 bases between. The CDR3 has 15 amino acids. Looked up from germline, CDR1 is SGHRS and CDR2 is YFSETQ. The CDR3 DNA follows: TGCGCCAGCAGCTTGGCTGGTCAGGGTATCTACGAGCAGTACTTC. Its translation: CASSLAGQGIYEQYF.

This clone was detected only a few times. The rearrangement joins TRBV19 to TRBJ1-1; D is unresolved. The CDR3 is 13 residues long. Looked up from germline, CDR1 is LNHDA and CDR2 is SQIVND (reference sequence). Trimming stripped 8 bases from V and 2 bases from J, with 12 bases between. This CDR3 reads CASARHGNTEAFF. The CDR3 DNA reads TGTGCCAGTGCCAGACACGGAAACACTGAAGCTTTCTTT.

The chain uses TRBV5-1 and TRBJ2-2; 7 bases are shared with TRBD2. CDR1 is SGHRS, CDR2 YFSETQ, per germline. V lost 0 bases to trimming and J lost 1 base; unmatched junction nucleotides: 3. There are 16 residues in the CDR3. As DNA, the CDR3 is TGCGCCAGCAGCTTGGGGCTAGCGGAGAACACCGGGGAGCTGTTTTTT. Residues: CASSLGLAENTGELFF.

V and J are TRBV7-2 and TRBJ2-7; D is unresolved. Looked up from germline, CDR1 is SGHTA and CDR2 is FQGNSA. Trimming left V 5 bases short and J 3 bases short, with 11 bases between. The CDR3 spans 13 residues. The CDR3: CASSIYPGYEQYF. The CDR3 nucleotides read TGTGCCAGCAGCATTTATCCCGGCTACGAGCAGTACTTC.

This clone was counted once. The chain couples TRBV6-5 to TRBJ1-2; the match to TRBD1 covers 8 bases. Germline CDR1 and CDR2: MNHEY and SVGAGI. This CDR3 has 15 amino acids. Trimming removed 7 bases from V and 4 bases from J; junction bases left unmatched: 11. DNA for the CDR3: TGTGCCAGCACAGACCGAGGACAGGGAGTCTATGGCTACACCTTC. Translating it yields CASTDRGQGVYGYTF.

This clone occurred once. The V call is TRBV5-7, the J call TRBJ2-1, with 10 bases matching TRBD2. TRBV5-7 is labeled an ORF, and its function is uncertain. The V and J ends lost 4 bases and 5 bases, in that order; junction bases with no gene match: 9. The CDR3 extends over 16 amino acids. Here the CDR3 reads CASSTPSGGENNEQFF. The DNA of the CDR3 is TGTGCCAGCAGCACACCCAGCGGGGGGGAAAACAATGAGCAGTTCTTC.

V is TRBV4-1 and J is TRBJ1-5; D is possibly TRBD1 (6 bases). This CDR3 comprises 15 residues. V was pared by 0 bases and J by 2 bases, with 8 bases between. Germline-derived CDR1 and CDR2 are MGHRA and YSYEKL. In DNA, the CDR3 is TGCGCCAGCAGCCAAGACGAGGGGGGCAATCAGCCCCAGCATTTT. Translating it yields CASSQDEGGNQPQHF.

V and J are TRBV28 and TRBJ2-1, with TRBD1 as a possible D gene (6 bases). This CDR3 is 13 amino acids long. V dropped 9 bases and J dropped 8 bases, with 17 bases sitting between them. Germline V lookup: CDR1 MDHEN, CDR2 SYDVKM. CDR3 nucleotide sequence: TGTGCCAGTAATATGTACAGGGTCGATGAGCAGTTCTTC. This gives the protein CASNMYRVDEQFF.

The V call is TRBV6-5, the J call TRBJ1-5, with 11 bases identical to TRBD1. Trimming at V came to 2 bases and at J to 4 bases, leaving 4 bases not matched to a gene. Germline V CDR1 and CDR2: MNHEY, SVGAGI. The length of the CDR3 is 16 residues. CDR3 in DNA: TGTGCCAGCAGTTACGCCGGGACAGGGGGAAATCAGCCCCAGCATTTT. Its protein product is CASSYAGTGGNQPQHF.

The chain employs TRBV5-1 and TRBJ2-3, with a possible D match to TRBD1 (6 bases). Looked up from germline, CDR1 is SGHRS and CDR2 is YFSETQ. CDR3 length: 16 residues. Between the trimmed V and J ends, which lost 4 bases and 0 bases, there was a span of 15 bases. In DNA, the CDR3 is TGCGCCAGCAGCATCCAGGGGACCACTAGCACAGATACGCAGTATTTT. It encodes CASSIQGTTSTDTQYF. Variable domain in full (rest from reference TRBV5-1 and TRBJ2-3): KAGVTQTPRYLIKTRGQQVTLSCSPISGHRSVSWYQQTPGQGLQFLFEYFSETQRNKGNFPGRFSGRQFSNSRSEMNVSTLELGDSALYLCASSIQGTTSTDTQYFGPGTRLTVL.

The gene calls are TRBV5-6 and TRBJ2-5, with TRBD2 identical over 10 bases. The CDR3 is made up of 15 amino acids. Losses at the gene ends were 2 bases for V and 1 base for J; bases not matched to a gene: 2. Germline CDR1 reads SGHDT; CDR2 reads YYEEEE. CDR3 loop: CASSLTSGVQETQYF. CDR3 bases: TGTGCCAGCAGCTTAACTAGCGGGGTCCAAGAGACCCAGTACTTC.

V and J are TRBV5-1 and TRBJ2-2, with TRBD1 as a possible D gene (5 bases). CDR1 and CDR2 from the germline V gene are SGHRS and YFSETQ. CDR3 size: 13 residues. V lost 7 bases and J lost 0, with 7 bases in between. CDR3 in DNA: TGCGCCAGCCAGACAGCGAACACCGGGGAGCTGTTTTTT. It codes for CASQTANTGELFF.

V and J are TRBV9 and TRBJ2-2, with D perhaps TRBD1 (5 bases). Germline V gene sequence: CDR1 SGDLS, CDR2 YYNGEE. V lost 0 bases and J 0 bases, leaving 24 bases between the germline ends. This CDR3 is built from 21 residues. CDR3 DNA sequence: TGTGCCAGCAGCGTAGTAGTAGGGCTGCCAGACAGAGACACGAACACCGGGGAGCTGTTTTTT. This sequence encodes CASSVVVGLPDRDTNTGELFF.

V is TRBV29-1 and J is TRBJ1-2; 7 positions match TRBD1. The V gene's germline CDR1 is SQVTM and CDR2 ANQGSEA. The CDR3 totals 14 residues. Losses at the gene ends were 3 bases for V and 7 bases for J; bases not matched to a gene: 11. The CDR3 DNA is TGCAGCGTTGAGGGGTTCCAGGGGGTAGGTGGCTACACCTTC. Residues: CSVEGFQGVGGYTF.